This T cell receptor (beta chain) came from a study of T cell responses to AZD1222 COVID-19 vaccine. Measured with immunoSEQ multiplex PCR; TCRdb has only the in-frame clones, and not every one. Of fewer than 110,000 clones in the sample, about nine tenths were seen once. Study observations and caveats: Spike-specific TCR breadth and depth rose after two AZD1222 doses. Among the donors, most were white British and more were female, and clonal diversity was possibly underestimated. In the spike-specific TCR repertoire, nearly half reportedly target unmutated variant regions.

About this clone: The antigen remains unidentified.

From germline, CDR1 is MNHEY and CDR2 SVGAGI. V lost 5 bases to trimming and J lost 3 bases, with 14 bases between them. The CDR3 consists of 15 residues. The receptor's source is an adult in good health. This chain links TRBV6-5 with TRBJ1-5; possibly TRBD1 for D (5 bases). Sequenced material: peripheral blood, taken on day 0 of AZD1222 vaccination. The DNA for the CDR3 is TGTGCCAGCAGTCCGGGGTGGGGCTCCAATCAGCCCCAGCATTTT. This codes for CASSPGWGSNQPQHF.